The 32 T cell receptor beta chains below all came from one sample that was sequenced in a study of PD-1 blockade in classical Hodgkin lymphoma. Only in-frame clones appear in the TCRdb table, and some are missing; sequencing was by immunoSEQ multiplex PCR. In the table there are fewer than 20,000 clones, over 70% of which are singletons. Every patient was affected by relapse after autologous stem cell transplantation, while exposure to brentuximab vedotin was not uniform. Sequences were derived from peripheral blood mononuclear cells (PBMCs), sampled before the second cycle of nivolumab. Receptors originate from a human donor with classical Hodgkin lymphoma.

V is TRBV28 and J is TRBJ2-3; D might be TRBD1 (7 bases). Germline CDR1 is MDHEN and CDR2 is SYDVKM. CDR3 size: 14 residues. Deletions cut 7 bases from V and 3 bases from J, with 14 bases between. The CDR3 here is CASMEGAWTDTQYF. The CDR3 bases are TGTGCCAGCATGGAGGGGGCTTGGACAGATACGCAGTATTTT.

The CDR3, as DNA: TGTGCCTGGGGGTCTGGAAACACCATATATTTT. Translated: CAWGSGNTIYF. This chain joins TRBV30 and TRBJ1-3; D call uncertain. Trimming stripped 5 bases from V and 1 base from J, with 3 bases between. CDR3 length: 11 amino acids. Germline V gene data show CDR1 as GTSNPN and CDR2 as SVGIG (reference sequence). The complete variable domain, with remaining parts taken from reference TRBV30 and TRBJ1-3, reads SQTIHQWPATLVQPVGSPLSLECTVEGTSNPNLYWYRQAAGRGLQLLFYSVGIGQISSEVPQNLSASRPQDRQFILSSKKLLLSDSGFYLCAWGSGNTIYFGEGSWLTVV.

The genes are TRBV30 and TRBJ2-3; no firm D call. Deletions cut 0 bases from V and 6 bases from J, with 16 bases between. The CDR3 spans 15 residues. Germline-derived CDR1 and CDR2 are GTSNPN and SVGIG (reference sequence). The CDR3 spells CAWSVTRRLFDTQYF. CDR3 DNA sequence: TGTGCCTGGAGTGTAACCAGACGGTTATTCGATACGCAGTATTTT.

A word on this clone: This clone may be a read error of a much larger clone one base away. Other nucleotide sequences in the sample specify the same CDR3. This chain connects TRBV18 to TRBJ1-1; TRBD1 is a possible D gene (6 bases). CDR3 length equals 17 residues. CDR1 is KGHSH, CDR2 LQKENI, per germline. The CDR3 sequence is CASSPRDTVSPNTEAFF. DNA of the CDR3: TGCGCCAGCTCACCAAGGGACACAGTGTCTCCGAACACTGAAGCTTTCTTT.

CDR3 nucleotides: TGTGCCAGCAGACGGACGCCCGCGAACACCGGGGAGCTGTTTTTT. It encodes CASRRTPANTGELFF. The V and J genes are TRBV7-9 and TRBJ2-2, with D unresolved. The CDR3 runs to 15 residues. V lost 6 bases, J lost 0 bases, and 11 bases lay in between. Germline assignment: CDR1 SEHNR and CDR2 FQNEAQ (reference sequence). Together with reference TRBV7-9 and TRBJ2-2, the CDR3 gives the full variable domain: DTGVSQNPRHKITKRGQNVTFRCDPISEHNRLYWYRQTLGQGPEFLTYFQNEAQLEKSRLLSDRFSAERPKGSFSTLEIQRTEQGDSAMYLCASRRTPANTGELFFGEGSRLTVL.

The chain recombines TRBV4-1 with TRBJ2-2; D perhaps matches TRBD2 (5 bases). This CDR3 comprises 14 residues. V was pared by 7 bases and J by 3 bases, with 12 bases between. Germline V gives CDR1 MGHRA, CDR2 YSYEKL. The CDR3 nucleotides are TGCGCCAGCAATATACTGAGGGACACCGGGGAGCTGTTTTTT. Translation gives CASNILRDTGELFF.

The V gene is TRBV11-2, the J gene TRBJ2-1; D is possibly TRBD1 or TRBD2 (5 bases each). V was pared by 5 bases and J by 5 bases, with 10 bases between. The CDR3 sequence is 13 residues long. Germline V gene data show CDR1 as SGHAT and CDR2 as FQNNGV. CDR3 in DNA: TGTGCCAGCAGCCCCAGGGACCACAATGAGCAGTTCTTC. It is translated as CASSPRDHNEQFF.

The count of this clone is one. This chain connects TRBV6-5 to TRBJ1-3; no reliable D call. Trimming shortened V by 0 bases and J by 0 bases, and 6 bases separated the two germline ends. The length of the CDR3 is 15 residues. Germline CDR1 and CDR2: MNHEY and SVGAGI. CDR3 bases: TGTGCCAGCAGTTACTCGAGGCTCTCTGGAAACACCATATATTTT. Amino acids: CASSYSRLSGNTIYF.

This clone is a singleton in its sample. The chain recombines TRBV7-9 with TRBJ2-7; possible D gene TRBD2, 6 bases. The ends were cut back, 4 bases at V and 1 base at J, with 14 bases in the middle. The CDR3 sequence is 15 residues long. Per the germline V gene, CDR1 is SEHNR and CDR2 is FQNEAQ (reference sequence). DNA of the CDR3: TGTGCCAGCAGCTGGACCTCCGCGGGGTCCTACGAGCAGTACTTC. Translated: CASSWTSAGSYEQYF.

J is TRBJ2-1 and V is TRBV29-1; 13 bases are a match to TRBD2. The germline V gene has CDR1 SQVTM and CDR2 ANQGSEA. This CDR3 has 18 amino acids. V was clipped by 6 bases and J by 6 bases; unmatched bases: 17. CDR3 amino acids: CSVHGTGTGLAGANEQFF. CDR3 coding DNA: TGCAGCGTCCACGGGACGGGAACCGGACTAGCGGGAGCCAATGAGCAGTTCTTC.

V and J are TRBV2 and TRBJ1-2; 7 nucleotides align to TRBD1. CDR3 length equals 17 residues. V shed 5 bases and J 5 bases; nucleotides not matched to a gene: 17. Germline values: CDR1 SNHLY, CDR2 FYNNEI. The CDR3 protein is CASSLRGQGVLAYGYTF. CDR3 sequence (DNA): TGTGCCAGCAGTCTCCGTGGGCAGGGGGTCCTGGCTTATGGCTACACCTTC.

The rearrangement joins TRBV28 to TRBJ1-5; D call uncertain. The CDR3 has 12 amino acids. Germline loops: CDR1 MDHEN, CDR2 SYDVKM. The ends were cut back, 9 bases at V and 4 bases at J, with 10 bases in the middle. This CDR3 is CASTATNQPQHF. As DNA, the CDR3 is TGTGCCAGTACAGCTACTAATCAGCCCCAGCATTTT.

This clone is termed medium-sized. The chain couples TRBV12-5 to TRBJ2-7; tentatively, D is TRBD1 (5 bases). The V end was cut by 7 bases, the J end by 0 bases, with 7 bases between. Germline CDR1 is LGHNT and CDR2 is FRNRAP. This CDR3 region has 12 residues. For the CDR3, the DNA is TGTGCTAGTGCCCAGGGCTCCTACGAGCAGTACTTC. Translated, it gives CASAQGSYEQYF.

The chain couples TRBV12-5 to TRBJ1-2, with D possibly TRBD1 on 6 matching bases. Trimming cost V 0 bases and J 6 bases, with 17 bases left between them. The CDR3 is 16 amino acids. Looked up from germline, CDR1 is LGHNT and CDR2 is FRNRAP. CDR3 protein: CASGLVLRAGDHGYTF. The CDR3 DNA is TGTGCTAGTGGTTTGGTACTTAGGGCAGGGGACCATGGCTACACCTTC.

The V call is TRBV11-2, the J call TRBJ2-1; 8 bases agree with TRBD2. CDR3 length equals 13 residues. V lost 5 bases to trimming and J lost 8 bases; unmatched junction nucleotides: 5. Germline CDR1 is SGHAT and CDR2 is FQNNGV. CDR3 amino acids: CASSLRRGDEQFF. The CDR3 nucleotides are TGTGCCAGCAGCCTAAGGCGGGGGGATGAGCAGTTCTTC.

This clone was seen only once. This sequence joins TRBV5-8 and TRBJ1-2; 8 bases agree with TRBD1. Germline V gives CDR1 SGHTS, CDR2 YDEGEE. CDR3 size: 16 residues. Trimming took 8 bases from V and 7 from J; bases not matched to a gene: 19. CDR3 protein: CASLRDRIYNSRGYTF. The CDR3 nucleotides are TGTGCCAGTCTCCGGGACAGGATATATAATTCGCGTGGCTACACCTTC.

This clone appeared a single time. The J gene is TRBJ2-1, the V gene TRBV5-1, with D possibly being TRBD2 (5 bases). Trimming removed 2 bases from V and 2 bases from J, with 14 bases in between. This CDR3 is 16 amino acids long. CDR1 SGHRS and CDR2 YFSETQ come from the germline V gene. In nucleotides, the CDR3 is TGCGCCAGCAGCTTCCAAGGACTCCCTACCTACAATGAGCAGTTCTTC. This codes for CASSFQGLPTYNEQFF.

The chain couples TRBV11-2 to TRBJ2-7; no clear D gene. Germline loops: CDR1 SGHAT, CDR2 FQNNGV. V lost 3 bases, J lost 4 bases, and 7 bases lay in between. The CDR3 is 12 residues long. This CDR3 is CASSFSTYEQYF. The CDR3 DNA sequence: TGTGCCAGCAGCTTTTCCACTTACGAGCAGTACTTC.

The chain links TRBV11-3 to TRBJ2-1; D may be TRBD2 (6 bases). Germline loops: CDR1 SGHNT, CDR2 YENEEA. The CDR3 is 15 residues long. Deletions cut 6 bases from V and 2 bases from J, with 14 bases between. CDR3 DNA: TGTGCCAGCAGTGACGCGGGATATACCTACAATGAGCAGTTCTTC. Amino acid sequence: CASSDAGYTYNEQFF.

This clone showed up just a few times. V is TRBV11-2 and J is TRBJ1-1; TRBD1 matches 8 bases. Germline-derived CDR1 and CDR2 are SGHAT and FQNNGV. CDR3 length equals 14 residues. Trimming cost V 1 base and J 6 bases; bases outside gene matches: 4. CDR3 DNA: TGTGCCAGCAGCTTAGCCTTACAGGGGGCTGAAGCTTTCTTT. Amino acids: CASSLALQGAEAFF.

The chain has TRBV7-3 and TRBJ2-3; TRBD2 might be the D (6 bases). This CDR3 region has 15 residues. CDR1 and CDR2 (germline): SGHTA, FQGTGA. V was cut by 1 base and J by 1 base, with 9 bases left in between. The CDR3 DNA is TGTGCCAGCAGCTTAAACGGGAGAGGCACAGATACGCAGTATTTT. Translated, it gives CASSLNGRGTDTQYF.

The chain combines TRBV18 with TRBJ2-5, with D maybe TRBD2 (6 bases). CDR3 length: 16 amino acids. Germline V gene sequence: CDR1 KGHSH, CDR2 LQKENI. V was clipped by 2 bases and J by 1 base, with 14 bases between them. The CDR3 coding sequence is TGTGCCAGCTCACCAATGAAGGGACTTGGCCAAGAGACCCAGTACTTC. It specifies CASSPMKGLGQETQYF. Full variable domain (missing parts from reference TRBV18 and TRBJ2-5): NAGVMQNPRHLVRRRGQEARLRCSPMKGHSHVYWYRQLPEEGLKFMVYLQKENIIDESGMPKERFSAEFPKEGPSILRIQQVVRGDSAAYFCASSPMKGLGQETQYFGPGTRLLVL.

The V call is TRBV9, the J call TRBJ1-3; possible D gene TRBD1, 6 bases. The CDR3 has 16 residues. Trimming left V 3 bases short and J 0 bases short, with 13 bases between. CDR1 and CDR2 from the germline V gene are SGDLS and YYNGEE. CDR3 residues: CASSAEWGLSGNTIYF. CDR3 nucleotide sequence: TGTGCCAGCAGCGCAGAGTGGGGGCTCTCTGGAAACACCATATATTTT.

This clone was detected a few times. Here the CDR3 reads CASSLQGRTNEKLFF. CDR3 nucleotide sequence: TGTGCCAGCAGTTTACAGGGGAGAACTAATGAAAAACTGTTTTTT. The chain uses TRBV27 and TRBJ1-4, with D maybe TRBD1 (6 bases). From germline, CDR1 is MNHEY and CDR2 SMNVEV (reference sequence). Deletions cut 2 bases from V and 1 base from J, with 8 bases between. The CDR3 runs to 15 residues.

The V and J genes are TRBV19 and TRBJ2-2; TRBD1 matches at 8 bases. This CDR3 has 15 amino acids. The trim removed 6 bases at V and 5 bases at J, leaving 8 bases unmatched. The V gene's germline CDR1 is LNHDA and CDR2 SQIVND (reference sequence). CDR3 sequence reads: CASRSQGVETGELFF. CDR3 nucleotides: TGTGCCAGTAGATCACAGGGGGTGGAGACCGGGGAGCTGTTTTTT.

This clone is labeled medium-sized. The chain couples TRBV11-2 to TRBJ2-1; 11 bases are a match to TRBD2. The CDR3 length is 15 residues. V lost 3 bases and J lost 7; bases outside the gene matches: 5. Germline lookup yields CDR1 SGHAT and CDR2 FQNNGV. The CDR3 loop reads CASSLHSGGDNEQFF. CDR3 bases: TGTGCCAGCAGCTTGCATAGCGGGGGGGATAATGAGCAGTTCTTC.

This clone came up once. The chain is built from TRBV14 and TRBJ2-7, with D tentatively TRBD1 or TRBD2 (6 bases each). Germline V gene lookup returns CDR1 SGHDN and CDR2 FVKESK. Trimming pared 4 bases from V and 3 bases from J, leaving 10 bases between. The CDR3 totals 13 residues. The CDR3 is CASSRGGYYEQYF. DNA of the CDR3: TGTGCCAGCAGCCGAGGGGGGTACTACGAGCAGTACTTC.

The chain employs TRBV28 and TRBJ2-1, with TRBD2 matching 8 bases. The CDR3 sequence is 13 residues long. Trimming at V came to 10 bases and at J to 9 bases, leaving 11 bases not matched to a gene. Per germline, CDR1 MDHEN and CDR2 SYDVKM. The CDR3 sequence is CATTDPGGFEQFF. CDR3 bases: TGTGCCACCACTGACCCGGGAGGGTTTGAGCAGTTCTTC.

The chain uses TRBV5-1 and TRBJ2-7; D remains ambiguous. Per germline, CDR1 SGHRS and CDR2 YFSETQ. V gave up 5 bases and J gave up 3 bases, with 6 bases separating them. The CDR3 is 11 amino acids. This chain's CDR3 is CASSFGYEQYF. The CDR3 DNA reads as TGCGCCAGCAGTTTTGGCTACGAGCAGTACTTC.

V usage is TRBV19 and J usage is TRBJ2-5; 10 nucleotides agree with TRBD2. The CDR3 has 16 residues. Trimming took 1 base from V and 3 from J; bases not matched to a gene: 5. CDR1 and CDR2 from the germline V gene are LNHDA and SQIVND (reference sequence). CDR3 sequence reads: CASSIGSLAGEETQYF. The CDR3 bases are TGTGCCAGTAGTATAGGATCGCTAGCGGGAGAAGAGACCCAGTACTTC.

The rearrangement uses TRBV7-9 and TRBJ2-2, with TRBD2 as a possible D gene (6 bases). Trimming took 2 bases from V and 4 from J, leaving 14 bases between them. In germline, CDR1 is SEHNR, CDR2 FQNEAQ (reference sequence). CDR3 length: 16 residues. The CDR3 DNA reads TGTGCCAGCAGCTTATCGTGGGGAGGTGGCACCGGGGAGCTGTTTTTT. Its translation is CASSLSWGGGTGELFF.

This clone has only a few counts. The rearrangement joins TRBV9 to TRBJ2-7; no reliable D call. Trimming pared 3 bases from V and 3 bases from J, leaving 16 bases between. The CDR3 contains 15 residues. Germline V gene sequence: CDR1 SGDLS, CDR2 YYNGEE. CDR3 region: CASSGQESPVYEQYF. For the CDR3, the DNA is TGTGCCAGCAGCGGGCAGGAGAGTCCTGTCTACGAGCAGTACTTC.